This TCR beta chain was obtained from a study of blood T cells in healthy people across ages. Study-wide results and caveats: In older individuals, TCR beta diversity per million T cells was lower, falling roughly linearly with age.

PCR was performed a second time for about 7 to 11 cycles using a sample-barcoded 5' primer and a J-beta primer mix. TCRdb passed the 5' RACE reads through MiXCR, listing each CDR3 protein once. This sample yields fewer than 2,000,000 distinct CDR3 sequences, of which approximately 39% are seen a single time; about 21% belongs to the top ten. Details on this clonotype: Its specificity is not known.

With 5 bases removed from V and 4 bases from J, the gap between germline ends came to 22 bases. This CDR3 contains 17 residues. The donors, all healthy, were Caucasians living in Russia, aged about 6 to 90. The receptor comes from a human donor in good health. The chain joins TRBV12-3 or TRBV12-4 to TRBJ2-3, with D tentatively TRBD1 or TRBD2 (6 bases each). The sample was blood. The CDR3 loop reads CASSPSSPGARADTQYF. CDR3 sequence (DNA): TGTGCCAGCAGTCCCAGCTCTCCGGGGGCCCGCGCAGATACGCAGTATTTT.